These 21 T cell receptor beta chains share one sample of origin, sequenced in a study of PD-1 blockade in classical Hodgkin lymphoma. After autologous stem cell transplantation all patients relapsed, and prior brentuximab vedotin exposure differed between cohorts. Sequencing was performed with immunoSEQ multiplex PCR; in TCRdb, only in-frame clones are kept and a portion is missing. Of more than 90,000 clones listed, 75% to 85% were seen once; the top ten hold about 16%. The specimen comprised peripheral blood mononuclear cells (PBMCs), sampled before the second cycle of nivolumab. The receptors come from a human donor with classical Hodgkin lymphoma.

CDR3 DNA sequence: TGCAGCGTCGGCCATCTCACCGGGGAGCTGTTTTTT. It translates to CSVGHLTGELFF. J is TRBJ2-2 and V is TRBV29-1; D is ambiguous. The CDR3 has 12 residues. V lost 6 bases to trimming and J lost 4 bases, with 9 bases between them. From germline, CDR1 is SQVTM and CDR2 ANQGSEA.

The CDR3 coding sequence is TGCGCCAGCAGCTTGGAGGGGACAGGGGGCGCCTATGGCTACACCTTC. This sequence encodes CASSLEGTGGAYGYTF. V usage is TRBV5-1 and J usage is TRBJ1-2; 12 bases are shared with TRBD1. The CDR3 totals 16 residues. Germline CDR1 SGHRS, CDR2 YFSETQ. After removal of 0 bases from V and 4 bases from J, the junction contained 4 bases not matched to a gene.

This rearrangement joins TRBV7-2 to TRBJ2-7; 9 positions agree with TRBD2. V trimming: 5 bases; J trimming: 7 bases; junction bases outside the gene matches: 12. This CDR3 has 15 amino acids. Germline values: CDR1 SGHTA, CDR2 FQGNSA. CDR3 bases: TGTGCCAGCAGCCTCTGGCTTAGCGGGAGTGGGGAGCAGTACTTC. Protein sequence: CASSLWLSGSGEQYF.

This clone was picked up one time. The rearrangement links TRBV2 to TRBJ1-4; D possibly corresponds to TRBD1 (6 bases). The CDR3 is 15 amino acids. The V end was cut by 5 bases, the J end by 8 bases, with 18 bases between. The germline gives CDR1 SNHLY, CDR2 FYNNEI. Written as DNA, the CDR3 is TGTGCCAGCAGTCCCGGGGGCCCCCGAGGGGAAAAACTGTTTTTT. It encodes CASSPGGPRGEKLFF.

The rearrangement uses TRBV10-3 and TRBJ2-7; possibly TRBD1 for D (6 bases). Germline V gene sequence: CDR1 ENHRY, CDR2 SYGVKD. The CDR3 length is 13 residues. V shed 3 bases and J shed 3 bases, with 9 bases lying between them. DNA of the CDR3: TGTGCCATCAGTGAACAGGGCCTCTACGAGCAGTACTTC. It translates to CAISEQGLYEQYF.

J is TRBJ1-1 and V is TRBV27; TRBD1 might be the D (5 bases). The CDR3 loop spans 14 amino acids. The V gene's germline CDR1 is MNHEY and CDR2 SMNVEV (reference sequence). The germline V and J ends were trimmed by 2 bases and 5 bases, with 12 bases remaining between them. CDR3 sequence (DNA): TGTGCCAGCAGTTTAAGCGGGGGATGGACTGAAGCTTTCTTT. Translating gives CASSLSGGWTEAFF.

V gene TRBV30 combines with J gene TRBJ2-1, with 8 bases matching TRBD2. Germline V lookup: CDR1 GTSNPN, CDR2 SVGIG (reference sequence). J was trimmed by 6 bases and V by 2 bases; bases with no gene match: 9. The CDR3 has 15 residues. CDR3 DNA: TGTGCCTGGAGTACACGGGAGGGCCTGCCCAATGAGCAGTTCTTC. Translation gives CAWSTREGLPNEQFF.

Details on this clone: At one end, the junction sequence differs from germline, possibly due to a read error. V and J are TRBV11-2 and TRBJ1-1; D is uncertain. CDR1 SGHAT and CDR2 FQNNGV come from the germline V gene. The CDR3 sequence is 14 residues long. CDR3 in amino acids: CASSLDLTILVSSF. DNA for the CDR3: TGTGCCAGCAGCTTAGATCTCACCATCCTTGTTAGTAGCTTT.

The V gene is TRBV5-1, the J gene TRBJ2-7; TRBD1 matches at 9 bases. The V segment lost 4 bases and the J segment 5 bases; nucleotides outside the gene matches: 13. The CDR3 totals 16 residues. Germline V gene lookup returns CDR1 SGHRS and CDR2 YFSETQ. Here the CDR3 DNA reads TGCGCCAGCAGCGCCGAAACAGGGGGCACTGGGAACGAGCAGTACTTC. Translated, it gives CASSAETGGTGNEQYF.

This rearrangement joins TRBV5-1 to TRBJ2-3; a weak D match, TRBD1 (7 bases). Germline loops: CDR1 SGHRS, CDR2 YFSETQ. Trimming pared 0 bases from V and 4 bases from J, leaving 15 bases between. The CDR3 is 16 residues long. CDR3 residues: CASSLDRQGGADTQYF. CDR3 nucleotide sequence: TGCGCCAGCAGCTTGGACCGACAGGGAGGCGCAGATACGCAGTATTTT.

In this sample, this clone turned up a few times. The chain recombines TRBV14 with TRBJ1-6; no reliable D call. CDR1 and CDR2 (germline): SGHDN, FVKESK. CDR3 length: 12 residues. V was pared by 2 bases and J by 14 bases, with 10 bases between. DNA of the CDR3: TGTGCCAGCAGCCAACCCCCCGGGGCCCTCCACTTT. It specifies CASSQPPGALHF. Variable domain in full (rest from reference TRBV14 and TRBJ1-6): EAGVTQFPSHSVIEKGQTVTLRCDPISGHDNLYWYRRVMGKEIKFLLHFVKESKQDESGMPNNRFLAERTGGTYSTLKVQPAELEDSGVYFCASSQPPGALHFGNGTRLTVT.

V and J are TRBV19 and TRBJ2-3; the match to TRBD2 covers 12 bases. The CDR3 is made up of 14 amino acids. From germline, CDR1 is LNHDA and CDR2 SQIVND (reference sequence). J was trimmed by 4 bases and V by 9 bases; bases with no gene match: 5. The CDR3, as DNA: TGTGCCAGCCGACTAGCGGGAGTGGCAGATACGCAGTATTTT. It yields the protein CASRLAGVADTQYF.

The chain couples TRBV29-1 to TRBJ2-3; perhaps TRBD1 as D (6 bases). The V and J ends lost 7 bases and 6 bases respectively, with 14 bases between them. Germline V lookup: CDR1 SQVTM, CDR2 ANQGSEA. This CDR3 spans 12 amino acids. The chain's CDR3 is CSARAGVDTQYF. As DNA, the CDR3 is TGCAGCGCCCGGGCAGGGGTTGATACGCAGTATTTT.

This chain connects TRBV18 to TRBJ2-5; 7 nucleotides match TRBD1. With V trimmed by 0 bases and J by 4 bases, 5 bases remained unmatched. CDR1 and CDR2 (germline): KGHSH, LQKENI. The CDR3 loop spans 15 amino acids. In DNA, the CDR3 is TGTGCCAGCTCACCACCTGGGGCAGGGGGAGAGACCCAGTACTTC. Its translation: CASSPPGAGGETQYF.

V gene TRBV29-1 combines with J gene TRBJ2-5; a possible D gene is TRBD2 (7 bases). V lost 1 base and J lost 5, with 11 bases in between. The germline gives CDR1 SQVTM, CDR2 ANQGSEA. The CDR3 is 13 residues long. The CDR3: CSVEVGGVETQYF. CDR3 in DNA: TGCAGCGTTGAAGTAGGGGGGGTGGAGACCCAGTACTTC. The full variable domain, its missing parts supplied by reference TRBV29-1 and TRBJ2-5, is SAVISQKPSRDICQRGTSLTIQCQVDSQVTMMFWYRQQPGQSLTLIATANQGSEATYESGFVIDKFPISRPNLTFSTLTVSNMSPEDSSIYLCSVEVGGVETQYFGPGTRLLVL.

Only one count was recorded for this clone. This sequence joins TRBV5-4 and TRBJ2-1; D is unresolved. Trimming cost V 1 base and J 1 base, with 12 bases left between them. In germline, CDR1 is SGHNT, CDR2 YYREEE (reference sequence). CDR3 length equals 16 residues. The chain's CDR3 is CASSLSSSVSYNEQFF. Here the CDR3 DNA reads TGTGCCAGCAGCTTGAGTTCGAGCGTGTCCTACAATGAGCAGTTCTTC.

This clone was seen only once. This sequence joins TRBV7-9 and TRBJ1-5; possibly TRBD1 for D (5 bases). CDR1 and CDR2 (germline): SEHNR, FQNEAQ (reference sequence). Deletions cut 5 bases from V and 6 bases from J, with 14 bases between. The CDR3 has 14 residues. CDR3 residues: CASSPPDTIQPQHF. The CDR3 DNA reads as TGTGCCAGCAGCCCCCCGGACACTATTCAGCCCCAGCATTTT. Based on the CDR3 plus reference TRBV7-9 and TRBJ1-5, the full variable domain is DTGVSQNPRHKITKRGQNVTFRCDPISEHNRLYWYRQTLGQGPEFLTYFQNEAQLEKSRLLSDRFSAERPKGSFSTLEIQRTEQGDSAMYLCASSPPDTIQPQHFGDGTRLSIL.

This clone has more than one count but fewer than ten. This chain links TRBV6-5 with TRBJ1-1, with D tentatively TRBD1 (5 bases). The germline V and J ends were trimmed by 2 bases and 1 base, with 11 bases remaining between them. This CDR3 has 15 residues. The germline gives CDR1 MNHEY, CDR2 SVGAGI. CDR3 sequence (DNA): TGTGCCAGCAGTTACCGGGGGGTTGGGAACACTGAAGCTTTCTTT. Encoded protein: CASSYRGVGNTEAFF.

The V call is TRBV25-1, the J call TRBJ1-1, with 8 bases matching TRBD1. The germline gives CDR1 MGHDK, CDR2 SYGVNS. Losses at the gene ends were 6 bases for V and 6 bases for J; bases not matched to a gene: 9. The CDR3 totals 14 residues. CDR3 protein: CASREAGGDAEAFF. CDR3 DNA sequence: TGTGCCAGCAGGGAGGCAGGGGGCGACGCTGAAGCTTTCTTT. Drawing the rest from reference TRBV25-1 and TRBJ1-1, the complete variable domain is EADIYQTPRYLVIGTGKKITLECSQTMGHDKMYWYQQDPGMELHLIHYSYGVNSTEKGDLSSESTVSRIRTEHFPLTLESARPSHTSQYLCASREAGGDAEAFFGQGTRLTVV.

The V gene is TRBV25-1, the J gene TRBJ1-4; the match to TRBD1 covers 8 bases. The CDR3 is 17 amino acids. Trimming at V came to 4 bases and at J to 13 bases, leaving 20 bases not matched to a gene. CDR1 and CDR2 from the germline V gene are MGHDK and SYGVNS. This CDR3 reads CASSGGPGQVGGRTLFF. The CDR3 nucleotides read TGTGCCAGCAGTGGGGGCCCGGGACAGGTGGGCGGAAGGACACTGTTTTTT.

The rearrangement links TRBV18 to TRBJ2-5; D is unresolved. CDR1 is KGHSH, CDR2 LQKENI, per germline. The CDR3 runs 14 residues. The V end lost 6 bases, the J end lost 3 bases, and 14 bases lay between the germline ends. CDR3 DNA: TGTGCCAGCTCTCCGGCTTGGGCGGAAGAGACCCAGTACTTC. Translation gives CASSPAWAEETQYF.